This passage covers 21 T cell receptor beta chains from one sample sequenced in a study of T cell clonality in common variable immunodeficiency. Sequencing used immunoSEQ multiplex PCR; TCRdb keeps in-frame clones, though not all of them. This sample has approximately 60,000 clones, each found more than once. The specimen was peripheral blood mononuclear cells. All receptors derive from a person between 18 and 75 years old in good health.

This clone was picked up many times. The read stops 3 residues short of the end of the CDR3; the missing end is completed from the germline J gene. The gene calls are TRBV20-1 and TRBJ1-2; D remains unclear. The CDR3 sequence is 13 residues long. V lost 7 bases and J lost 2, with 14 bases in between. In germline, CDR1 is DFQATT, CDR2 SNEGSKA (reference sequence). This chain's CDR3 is CSGTDGENYGYTF. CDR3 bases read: TGCAGTGGAACAGACGGGGAAAACTATGGC.

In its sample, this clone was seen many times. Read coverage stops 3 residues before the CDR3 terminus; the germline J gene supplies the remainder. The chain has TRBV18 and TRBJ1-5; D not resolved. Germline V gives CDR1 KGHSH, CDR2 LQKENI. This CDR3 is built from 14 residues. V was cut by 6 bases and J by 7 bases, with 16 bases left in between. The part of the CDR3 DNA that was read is TGTGCCAGCTCTGCTGGGCAGGCAAACCAGCCC. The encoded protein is CASSAGQANQP. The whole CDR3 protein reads CASSAGQANQPQHF.

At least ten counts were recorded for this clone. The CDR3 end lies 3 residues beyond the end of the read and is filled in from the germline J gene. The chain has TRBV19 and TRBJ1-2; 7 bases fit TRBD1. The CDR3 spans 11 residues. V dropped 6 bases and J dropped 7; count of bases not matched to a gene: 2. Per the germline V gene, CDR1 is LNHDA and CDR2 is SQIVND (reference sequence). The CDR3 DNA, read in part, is TGTGCCAGTAGATCAGGGGGTGGC. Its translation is CASRSGGG. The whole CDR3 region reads CASRSGGGYTF.

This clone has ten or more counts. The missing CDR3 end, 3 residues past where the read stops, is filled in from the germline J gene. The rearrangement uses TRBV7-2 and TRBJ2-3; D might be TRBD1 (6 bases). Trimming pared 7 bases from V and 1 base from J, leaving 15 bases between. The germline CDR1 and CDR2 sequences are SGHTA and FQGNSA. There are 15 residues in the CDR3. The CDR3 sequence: CASTSTGPRTDTQYF. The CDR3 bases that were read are TGTGCCAGCACCTCTACAGGGCCCCGCACAGATACG.

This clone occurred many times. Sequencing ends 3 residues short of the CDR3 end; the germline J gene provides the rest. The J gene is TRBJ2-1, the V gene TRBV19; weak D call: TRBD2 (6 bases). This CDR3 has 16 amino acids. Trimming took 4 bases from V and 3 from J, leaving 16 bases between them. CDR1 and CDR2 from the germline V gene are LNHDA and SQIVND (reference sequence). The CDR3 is CASSTTGGSGYNEQFF. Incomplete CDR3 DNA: TGTGCCAGTAGTACAACGGGTGGTAGCGGCTACAATGAG. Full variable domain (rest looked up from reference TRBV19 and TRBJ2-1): DGGITQSPKYLFRKEGQNVTLSCEQNLNHDAMYWYRQDPGQGLRLIYYSQIVNDFQKGDIAEGYSVSREKKESFPLTVTSAQKNPTAFYLCASSTTGGSGYNEQFFGPGTRLTVL.

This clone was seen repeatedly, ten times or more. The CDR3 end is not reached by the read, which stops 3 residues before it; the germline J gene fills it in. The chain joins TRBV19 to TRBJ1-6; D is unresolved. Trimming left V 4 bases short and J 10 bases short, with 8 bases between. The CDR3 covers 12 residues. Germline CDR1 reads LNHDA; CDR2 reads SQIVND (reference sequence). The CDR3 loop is CASSNSWSPLHF. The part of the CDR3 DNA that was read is TGTGCCAGTAGTAATAGCTGGTCACCC.

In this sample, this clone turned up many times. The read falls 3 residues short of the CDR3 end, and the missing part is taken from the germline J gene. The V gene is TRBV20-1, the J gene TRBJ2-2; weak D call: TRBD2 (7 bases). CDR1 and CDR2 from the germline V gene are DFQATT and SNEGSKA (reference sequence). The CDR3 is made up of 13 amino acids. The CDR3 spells CSARGGGIEKLFF. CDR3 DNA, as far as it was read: TGCAGTGCCCGAGGGGGAGGGATCGAAAAG.

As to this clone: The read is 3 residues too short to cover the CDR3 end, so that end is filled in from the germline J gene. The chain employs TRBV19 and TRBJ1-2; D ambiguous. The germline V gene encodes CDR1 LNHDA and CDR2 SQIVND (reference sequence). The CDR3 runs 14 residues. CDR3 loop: CASKSGPSYNDYTF. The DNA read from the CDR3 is TGTGCCAGTAAAAGCGGGCCCTCCTACAATGAC.

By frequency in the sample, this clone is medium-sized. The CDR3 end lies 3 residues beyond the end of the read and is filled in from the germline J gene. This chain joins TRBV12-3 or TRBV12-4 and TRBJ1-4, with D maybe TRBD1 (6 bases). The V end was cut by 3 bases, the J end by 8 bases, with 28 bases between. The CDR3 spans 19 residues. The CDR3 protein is CASSLHRAGLDGDKEKLFF. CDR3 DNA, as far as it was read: TGTGCCAGCAGTTTGCACAGGGCTGGATTGGACGGGGATAAAGAAAAA.

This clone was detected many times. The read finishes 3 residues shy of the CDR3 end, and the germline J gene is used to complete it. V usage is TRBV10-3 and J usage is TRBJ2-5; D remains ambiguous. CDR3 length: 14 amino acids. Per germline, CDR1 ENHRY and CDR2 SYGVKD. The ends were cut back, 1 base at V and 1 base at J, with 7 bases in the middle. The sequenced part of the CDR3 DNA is TGTGCCATCAGTGAGTTCGTTAGCCAAGAGACC. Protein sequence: CAISEFVSQET. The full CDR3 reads CAISEFVSQETQYF.

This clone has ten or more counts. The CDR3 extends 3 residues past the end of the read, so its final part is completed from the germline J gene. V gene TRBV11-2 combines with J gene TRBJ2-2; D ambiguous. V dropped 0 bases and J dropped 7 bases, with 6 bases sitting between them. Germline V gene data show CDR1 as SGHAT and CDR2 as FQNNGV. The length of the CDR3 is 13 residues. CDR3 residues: CASSLDLYGELFF. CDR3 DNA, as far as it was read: TGTGCCAGCAGCTTAGACCTTTACGGGGAG.

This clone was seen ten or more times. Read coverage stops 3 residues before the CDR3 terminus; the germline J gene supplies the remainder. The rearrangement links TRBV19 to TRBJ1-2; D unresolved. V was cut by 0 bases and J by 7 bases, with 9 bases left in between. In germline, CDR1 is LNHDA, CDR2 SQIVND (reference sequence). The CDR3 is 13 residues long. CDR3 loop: CASSIERQSGYTF. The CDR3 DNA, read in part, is TGTGCCAGTAGTATAGAGCGACAATCTGGC.

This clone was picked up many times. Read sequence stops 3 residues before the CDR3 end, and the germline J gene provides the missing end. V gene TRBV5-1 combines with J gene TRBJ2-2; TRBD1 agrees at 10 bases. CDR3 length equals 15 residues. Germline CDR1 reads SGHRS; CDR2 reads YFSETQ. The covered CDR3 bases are TGCGCCAGCAGCCCCCAGACAGGGGGCAGGGAAAAG. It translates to CASSPQTGGREK. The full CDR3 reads CASSPQTGGREKLFF.

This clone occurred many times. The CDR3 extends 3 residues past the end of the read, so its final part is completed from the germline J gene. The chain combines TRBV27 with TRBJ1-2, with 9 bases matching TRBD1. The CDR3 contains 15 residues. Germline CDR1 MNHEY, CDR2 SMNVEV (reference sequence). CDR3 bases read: TGTGCCAGCAGTTATGGGGGGACAGGGCCGCGGGGC. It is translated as CASSYGGTGPRG. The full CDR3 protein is CASSYGGTGPRGYTF.

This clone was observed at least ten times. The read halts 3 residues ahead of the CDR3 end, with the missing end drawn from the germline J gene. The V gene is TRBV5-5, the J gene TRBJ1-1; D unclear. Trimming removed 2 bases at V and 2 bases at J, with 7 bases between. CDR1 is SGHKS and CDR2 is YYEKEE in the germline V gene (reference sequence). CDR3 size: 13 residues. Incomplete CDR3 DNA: TGTGCCAGCAGCTTTACAGCCAACACTGAA. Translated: CASSFTANTE. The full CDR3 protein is CASSFTANTEAFF.

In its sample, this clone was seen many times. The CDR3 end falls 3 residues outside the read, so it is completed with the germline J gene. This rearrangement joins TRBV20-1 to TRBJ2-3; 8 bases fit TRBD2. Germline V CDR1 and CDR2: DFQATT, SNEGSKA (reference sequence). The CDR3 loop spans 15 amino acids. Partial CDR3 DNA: TGCAGTGCTAGAGAGAAGCGGGGGACCTTTCAGACG. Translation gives CSAREKRGTFQT. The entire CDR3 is CSAREKRGTFQTQYF.

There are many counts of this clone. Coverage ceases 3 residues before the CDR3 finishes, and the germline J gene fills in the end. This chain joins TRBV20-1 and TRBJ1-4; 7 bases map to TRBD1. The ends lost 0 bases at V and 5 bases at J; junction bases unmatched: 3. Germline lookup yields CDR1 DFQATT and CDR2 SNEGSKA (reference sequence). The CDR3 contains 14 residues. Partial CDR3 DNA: TGCAGTGCTAGAGATGCGGGACAGAATGAAAAA. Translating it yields CSARDAGQNEK. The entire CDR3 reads CSARDAGQNEKLFF.

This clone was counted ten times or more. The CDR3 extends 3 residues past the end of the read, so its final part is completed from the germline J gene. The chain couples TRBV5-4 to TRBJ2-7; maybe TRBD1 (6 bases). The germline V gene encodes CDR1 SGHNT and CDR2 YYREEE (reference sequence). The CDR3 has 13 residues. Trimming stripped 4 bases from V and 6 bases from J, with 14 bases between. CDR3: CASSPGQGFEQYF. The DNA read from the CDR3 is TGTGCCAGCAGCCCGGGGCAGGGGTTCGAG.

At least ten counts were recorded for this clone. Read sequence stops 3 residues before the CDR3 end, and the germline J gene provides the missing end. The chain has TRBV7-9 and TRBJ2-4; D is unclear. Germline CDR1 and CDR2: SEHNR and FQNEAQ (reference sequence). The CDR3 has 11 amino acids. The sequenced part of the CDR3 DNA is TGTGCCAGCAGCCCAGATATCAGT. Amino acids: CASSPDIS. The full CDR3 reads CASSPDISQYF.

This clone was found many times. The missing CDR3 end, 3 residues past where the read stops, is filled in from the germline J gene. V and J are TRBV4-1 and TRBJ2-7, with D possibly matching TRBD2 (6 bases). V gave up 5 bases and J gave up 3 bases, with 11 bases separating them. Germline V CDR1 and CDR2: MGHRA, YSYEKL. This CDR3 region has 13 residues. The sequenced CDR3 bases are TGCGCCAGCAGCTGGGGACTGAGCTACGAG. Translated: CASSWGLSYE. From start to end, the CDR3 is CASSWGLSYEQYF.

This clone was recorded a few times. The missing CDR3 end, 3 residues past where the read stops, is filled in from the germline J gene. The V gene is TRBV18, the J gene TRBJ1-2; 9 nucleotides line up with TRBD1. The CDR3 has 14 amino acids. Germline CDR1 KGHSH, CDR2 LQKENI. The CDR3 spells CASSRDRASNDYTF. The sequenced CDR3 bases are TGTGCCAGCTCACGGGACAGGGCGTCCAATGAC.